This is a list of T cell receptor beta chains from one sample in a study of control samples from healthy donors and cancer patients. Repertoires were generated with immunoSEQ multiplex PCR, while TCRdb's copy carries only in-frame clones and drops some. Of over 150,000 clones listed, 85% to 95% are singletons. Sequencing was done on a sample of blood. Source of these receptors: a young man in good health. Both conserved end residues are part of each CDR3. Each record gives: J gene, D gene, V gene, clone size, CDR3 DNA, CDR3 protein. D genes are given only for firm matches. Only some rows state a clone size, as once, few, many or a class for expanded clones.

J: TRBJ1-2
D: .
V: TRBV10-3
size: .
DNA: TGTGCCATCAGCGCACAGGCAGAATTTAACTATGGCTACACCTTC
CDR3: CAISAQAEFNYGYTF

J: TRBJ1-1
D: .
V: TRBV19
size: .
DNA: TGTGCCAGTAGAACTTACAAGAACACTGAAGCTTTCTTT
CDR3: CASRTYKNTEAFF

J: TRBJ2-2
D: TRBD1
V: TRBV4-1
size: .
DNA: TGCGCCAGCAGCGGCCAGGGGGCGAGGTCCGGGGAGCTGTTTTTT
CDR3: CASSGQGARSGELFF

J: TRBJ1-1
D: .
V: TRBV4-1
size: .
DNA: TGCGCCAGCAGCCAAGGGACCGGAGGAAACACTGAAGCTTTCTTT
CDR3: CASSQGTGGNTEAFF

J: TRBJ2-5
D: .
V: TRBV11-2
size: once
DNA: TGTGCCAGCAGCTTACCCCTGGGGGAGACCCAGTACTTC
CDR3: CASSLPLGETQYF

J: TRBJ1-6
D: .
V: TRBV5-4
size: .
DNA: TGTGCCAGCAGCTTGAACGATTCACCCCTCCACTTT
CDR3: CASSLNDSPLHF

J: TRBJ2-3
D: .
V: TRBV7-3
size: .
DNA: TGTGCCAGCAGCATACTAGCTTTCACAGATACGCAGTATTTT
CDR3: CASSILAFTDTQYF

J: TRBJ2-2
D: TRBD1
V: TRBV19
size: once
DNA: TGTGCCAGTAGTATGGGACAGGGTTTCGGGGAGCTGTTTTTT
CDR3: CASSMGQGFGELFF

J: TRBJ1-1
D: .
V: TRBV3-1/TRBV3-2
size: once
DNA: TGTGCCAGCAGCCAAGTGCAGGGAGCCACTGAAGCTTTCTTT
CDR3: CASSQVQGATEAFF

J: TRBJ2-1
D: .
V: TRBV5-5
size: .
DNA: TGTGCCAGCAGCTTGTTCGGGGGAGAGCAGTTCTTC
CDR3: CASSLFGGEQFF